The 14 T cell receptor beta chains listed next were all sequenced from one sample in a study of regulatory T cells in long-lasting Graves disease. The time point was: persistent/refractory GD, antithyroid drugs over 5 years with positive TRAb. From PBMCs, RNA was extracted and then used to make the TCR library. To make TCR beta libraries, researchers used iRepertoire HTBI primers and Arm-PCR of CDR3 regions. TCRdb redid the calling of the multiplex PCR reads with MiXCR, one entry per CDR3 protein. The sample contains roughly 500,000 distinct CDR3 sequences, roughly 22% of which appear only once. The starting material was peripheral blood mononuclear cells (PBMCs), obtained when the disease was refractory, from a patient treated with antithyroid drugs. The receptors stem from a female donor with Graves disease.

Only a few counts were recorded for this clonotype. The V call is TRBV13, the J call TRBJ1-2; D might be TRBD1 (5 bases). CDR1 is PRHDT, CDR2 FYEKMQ, per germline (reference sequence). This CDR3 is 14 amino acids long. Trimming removed 3 bases at V and 3 bases at J, with 11 bases between. DNA of the CDR3: TGTGCCAGCAGCTTCGCCGGGGACTACTATGGCTACACCTTC. It is translated as CASSFAGDYYGYTF.

In its sample, this clonotype was seen many times. The J gene is TRBJ2-5, the V gene TRBV6-1, with D maybe TRBD2 (6 bases). V lost 4 bases, J lost 0 bases, and 15 bases lay in between. Germline V CDR1 and CDR2: MNHNS, SASEGT. This CDR3 is 16 amino acids long. CDR3: CASSGERATYQETQYF. Here the CDR3 DNA reads TGTGCCAGCAGTGGAGAGCGGGCAACGTACCAAGAGACCCAGTACTTC.

The genes are TRBV6-2 or TRBV6-3 and TRBJ2-7, with 7 bases fitting TRBD1. Germline V CDR1 and CDR2: MNHEY, SVGEGT. The CDR3 sequence is 13 residues long. Trimming took 4 bases from V and 6 from J; bases not matched to a gene: 6. The DNA for the CDR3 is TGTGCCAGCAGTTCCGGGACAGCGCGCGAGCAGTACTTC. It encodes CASSSGTAREQYF.

Of note for this clonotype: The final CDR3 position lacks the conserved phenylalanine or tryptophan, pointing to a likely read error. The chain couples TRBV30 to TRBJ2-1; possible D gene TRBD2, 6 bases. The CDR3 sequence is 14 residues long. V was cut by 1 base and J by 5 bases, with 12 bases left in between. CDR1 GTSNPN and CDR2 SVGIG come from the germline V gene (reference sequence). In DNA, the CDR3 is TGTGCCTGGAGTGGGCGGGGCCCGGACAATGAGCAGTTCCTC. Translating gives CAWSGRGPDNEQFL.

This clonotype was seen only a few times. This chain links TRBV6-1 with TRBJ1-1; TRBD1 matches 7 bases. V dropped 11 bases and J dropped 4; count of bases not matched to a gene: 4. CDR1 is MNHNS and CDR2 is SASEGT in the germline V gene. The CDR3 contains 11 residues. The CDR3 region has the DNA TGTGCCGCCCAGGGGGGCACTGAAGCTTTCTTT. Its protein product is CAAQGGTEAFF.

This clonotype has a count of ten or more. This chain uses TRBV28 with TRBJ2-7; 10 nucleotides agree with TRBD2. This CDR3 is built from 13 residues. Germline CDR1 MDHEN, CDR2 SYDVKM. V was clipped by 7 bases and J by 4 bases; unmatched bases: 4. For the CDR3, the DNA is TGTGCCAGCACCTTGGGACTAGCGTACGAGCAGTACTTC. Protein product: CASTLGLAYEQYF.

This clonotype has at least ten counts. This sequence joins TRBV12-3 or TRBV12-4 and TRBJ1-1; 10 nucleotides align to TRBD1. J was trimmed by 0 bases and V by 6 bases; bases with no gene match: 1. The CDR3 is 14 residues long. The CDR3 loop reads CASRGTGVNTEAFF. The CDR3 nucleotides are TGTGCCAGCAGAGGGACAGGGGTGAACACTGAAGCTTTCTTT.

Note on this clonotype: A much larger clone differs from this one at a single base, so this may be a read error. This chain uses TRBV6-5 with TRBJ2-5; 7 nucleotides align to TRBD1. The J call may be in error: the DNA end matches TRBJ2-1 better. The CDR3 is 15 residues long. CDR1 is MNHEY, CDR2 SVGAGI, per germline. CDR3 in DNA: TGTGCCAGCAGTTACGATCCCGGACAGGTTGGGACCCAGTTCTTC. Its protein is CASSYDPGQVGTQFF.

Details on this clonotype: The conserved closing phenylalanine or tryptophan is absent in this CDR3, likely reflecting a read error. It is unclear where the CDR3 begins or ends on the DNA, so no DNA is shown, and the CDR3 is as TCRdb lists it. The gene calls are TRBV6-1 and TRBJ2-7. Germline V lookup: CDR1 MNHNS, CDR2 SASEGT. The CDR3 length equals 8 residues, ends included. CDR3 amino acids: CASRKLLG.

This chain connects TRBV7-2 to TRBJ2-1, with D possibly being TRBD2 (5 bases). The CDR3 has 13 amino acids. Trimming left V 8 bases short and J 7 bases short, with 15 bases between. The germline gives CDR1 SGHTA, CDR2 FQGNSA. CDR3 DNA sequence: TGTGCCAGCGTGTATGGGGAGTGGAATGAGCAGTTCTTC. As protein: CASVYGEWNEQFF.

The chain is built from TRBV12-3 or TRBV12-4 and TRBJ1-2; 9 bases agree with TRBD1. The trim removed 3 bases at V and 5 bases at J, leaving 7 bases unmatched. The length of the CDR3 is 15 residues. The DNA of the CDR3 is TGTGCCAGCAGTTTGGGACAGGGTTTACGGTATGGCTACACCTTC. Its translation is CASSLGQGLRYGYTF.

The table lists this clonotype with many counts. The gene calls are TRBV28 and TRBJ2-7, with D possibly matching TRBD1 (5 bases). CDR1 MDHEN and CDR2 SYDVKM come from the germline V gene. The CDR3 is 13 amino acids. The V and J ends lost 6 bases and 0 bases respectively, with 9 bases between them. Written as DNA, the CDR3 is TGTGCCAGCAGACAGGTGAGCTCCTACGAGCAGTACTTC. Its protein product is CASRQVSSYEQYF.

Concerning this clonotype: The final CDR3 position lacks the conserved phenylalanine or tryptophan, pointing to a likely read error. The limits of the CDR3 on the DNA are not certain, so only TCRdb's listed CDR3 is given. V usage is TRBV5-8 and J usage is TRBJ1-3. From its first to its last residue, the CDR3 has 11 amino acids. Germline CDR1 reads SGHTS; CDR2 reads YDEGEE. The CDR3 sequence: CASSFSFAGGG.

This chain connects TRBV7-9 to TRBJ1-5, with D perhaps matching TRBD1 (5 bases). Germline V gene lookup returns CDR1 SEHNR and CDR2 FQNEAQ (reference sequence). CDR3 size: 15 residues. V was trimmed by 6 bases and J by 5 bases, leaving 17 bases between them. CDR3 sequence reads: CASSSGWGSYQPQHF. DNA for the CDR3: TGTGCCAGCAGTTCCGGCTGGGGGTCGTATCAGCCCCAGCATTTT.